This T cell receptor beta chain comes out of a study of shared clonotypes between healthy human individuals. The protocol was immunoSEQ multiplex PCR, while the TCRdb copy is restricted to in-frame clones and leaves out a portion. The data hold about 2.2 million clones, with approximately 94% observed a single time. Study outcomes and limitations: Naive CD4 clonotype sharing across a handful of donors was about 5.3%.

Terminally differentiated effector memory CD45RA+ cells were excluded from the naive CD8 cells, which were CD45RO-negative and positively selected for CCR7. Remarks on this clone: Antigen unknown.

The sequenced material came from naive CD8+ T cells from PBMCs. The origin of this receptor is a man between 18 and 35 years old in good health. Some clones in this sample may be carry-over from other donors' samples.

CDR3: CASSLIMRGRTAGKSTEAFF. The CDR3 DNA reads as TGTGCCAGCAGTTTGATTATGAGGGGGAGGACCGCAGGGAAGAGCACTGAAGCTTTCTTT. The chain employs TRBV27 and TRBJ1-1; weak D call: TRBD1 (6 bases). Germline assignment: CDR1 MNHEY and CDR2 SMNVEV (reference sequence). The CDR3 length is 20 residues. V lost 3 bases and J lost 4, with 30 bases in between.